This T cell receptor (beta chain) came from a study of STAT5B mutations in CD4+ large granular lymphocyte leukemia. This clone was counted between two and nine times. Repertoires were generated with immunoSEQ multiplex PCR, while TCRdb's copy carries only in-frame clones and drops some. The table includes about 35,000 clones, 68% detected once. V gave up 5 bases and J gave up 6 bases, with 14 bases separating them. This CDR3 has 15 amino acids. Per germline, CDR1 MNHEY and CDR2 SMNVEV (reference sequence). The genes are TRBV27 and TRBJ1-6, with D perhaps TRBD1 (6 bases). This TCR was recovered from a human donor in good health. The sequencing input was CD4+ T cells from blood buffy coats. CDR3 DNA sequence: TGTGCCAGCAGTCCCCGGACAGATCCTAATTCACCCCTCCACTTT. Translating gives CASSPRTDPNSPLHF.